These T cell receptor beta chains were read from a single sample in a study of cytomegalovirus exposure and HLA in healthy donors. Only in-frame clones appear in the TCRdb table, and some are missing; sequencing was by immunoSEQ multiplex PCR. The table records some 46,000 clones, 80% to 95% of them present only once. Specimen: PBMCs. These receptors all come from a man younger than 35 in good health and CMV-seronegative. Each CDR3 is given with its conserved first and last residue. D genes are given only for firm matches. Clone size, where shown, is once, few, many, or a class for clones that have expanded.

NA	NA	TRBJ2-3	TRBV27	TGTGCCAGCAGTTGGATGAGGGCAGATACGCAGTATTTT	CASSWMRADTQYF
few	TRBD2	TRBJ2-7	TRBV9	TGTGCCAGCAGCACCGGGACTAGCGGATCCTACGAGCAGTACTTC	CASSTGTSGSYEQYF
NA	TRBD2	TRBJ2-3	TRBV4-3	TGCGCCAGCAGCCAAGATGCGGCGGGGGGGCTGTTAAATACGCAGTATTTT	CASSQDAAGGLLNTQYF
NA	TRBD1	TRBJ2-2	TRBV4-1	TGCGCCAGCAGCCAACCGACAGGGATTCCCGGGGAGCTGTTTTTT	CASSQPTGIPGELFF
NA	TRBD1	TRBJ1-5	TRBV19	TGTGCCAGTCGGACACAGGGGGCGGATCAGCCCCAGCATTTT	CASRTQGADQPQHF
NA	NA	TRBJ1-1	TRBV6-4	TGTGCCAGCAGTGAGGAGGCAAACCTGAACACTGAAGCTTTCTTT	CASSEEANLNTEAFF
once	NA	TRBJ2-7	TRBV12-5	TGTGCTAGTGGTTTGGTACTAGGTAGGACCTACGAGCAGTACTTC	CASGLVLGRTYEQYF
NA	NA	TRBJ2-5	TRBV27	TGTGCCAGCAGTTTATATTCCCTGGAGACCCAGTACTTC	CASSLYSLETQYF
NA	NA	TRBJ2-5	TRBV18	TGTGCCAGCTCACCACCGACACAGGTACAAGAGACCCAGTACTTC	CASSPPTQVQETQYF
NA	TRBD2	TRBJ2-7	TRBV4-2	TGTGCCAGCAGCCAAGAGAGAATAGCGGGAGGGCCTGCAGGGTACGAGCAGTACTTC	CASSQERIAGGPAGYEQYF
once	NA	TRBJ1-4	TRBV5-1	TGCGCCAGCAGCGCCCAGGGAAAAAGTGAAAAACTGTTTTTT	CASSAQGKSEKLFF
NA	NA	TRBJ2-5	TRBV7-9	TGTGCCAGCAGCTTAAGCGGACTCCAAGAGACCCAGTACTTC	CASSLSGLQETQYF
NA	NA	TRBJ1-4	TRBV7-9	TGTGCCAGCAGCTTCAGTGCAACTAATGAAAAACTGTTTTTT	CASSFSATNEKLFF
NA	TRBD2	TRBJ2-1	TRBV2	TGTGCCAGCAGTCGACTAGCGGGAGGCGCCTACAATGAGCAGTTCTTC	CASSRLAGGAYNEQFF
NA	TRBD2	TRBJ2-3	TRBV4-2	TGTGCCAGCAGCCAAGTCCGGGACTACCCGCCTAGCACAGATACGCAGTATTTT	CASSQVRDYPPSTDTQYF
NA	NA	TRBJ1-5	TRBV28	TGTGCCAGCAGTTTCGGAGACGGAACCCGCGGTCAGCCCCAGCATTTT	CASSFGDGTRGQPQHF
NA	NA	TRBJ2-1	TRBV5-4	TGTGCCGGTAGCGGACCCGTAGGTGAGCAGTTCTTC	CAGSGPVGEQFF
NA	TRBD2	TRBJ2-3	TRBV11-3	TGTGCCAGCAGCTCTAGACTAGCGGGGGGGGATAATACGCAGTATTTT	CASSSRLAGGDNTQYF
NA	TRBD2	TRBJ2-1	TRBV7-6	TGTGCCAGCAGCCCACTGGCGGGACTAGCGTCCAATGAGCAGTTCTTC	CASSPLAGLASNEQFF
NA	TRBD1	TRBJ1-4	TRBV5-1	TGCGCCAGCAGCTTGGCAGGGGGCGCGGGTGAAAAACTGTTTTTT	CASSLAGGAGEKLFF
NA	TRBD1	TRBJ2-7	TRBV28	TGTGCCAGCAGTTTCTTGACAGGGGTCGAGCAGTACTTC	CASSFLTGVEQYF